These 22 T cell receptor beta chains originate from one sample sequenced in a study of T-cell memory formation after mild COVID-19. TCRdb reanalysed the 5' RACE reads using MiXCR and keeps one entry per CDR3 protein. In the table there are about 140,000 distinct CDR3 sequences, 14% of which are singletons. The sequenced sample was PBMCs or a T cell subset sorted from them (not recorded which). The origin of the receptors is an adult woman who had mild COVID-19 (a few samples of this study predate the infection). Cell type and time point are not known.

This clonotype was found a few times. The J gene is TRBJ2-1, the V gene TRBV5-1; 12 nucleotides align to TRBD2. Germline values: CDR1 SGHRS, CDR2 YFSETQ. V lost 2 bases, J lost 5 bases, and 11 bases stayed unmatched. The CDR3 is 18 amino acids. The CDR3 loop is CASSFGLAGPLTHNEQFF. In DNA form, the CDR3 reads TGCGCCAGCAGCTTCGGACTAGCGGGGCCCTTAACTCACAATGAGCAGTTCTTC.

This clonotype was counted a few times. This rearrangement joins TRBV15 to TRBJ2-1, with a weak D call TRBD2 (6 bases). Germline-derived CDR1 and CDR2 are LNHNV and YYDKDF (reference sequence). The CDR3 contains 15 residues. Trimming took 0 bases from V and 8 from J, leaving 14 bases between them. For the CDR3, the DNA is TGTGCCACCAGCAGAGACGGGAGTCTGATGGATGAGCAGTTCTTC. Translated, it gives CATSRDGSLMDEQFF.

V and J are TRBV15 and TRBJ2-1; D ambiguous. Germline V lookup: CDR1 LNHNV, CDR2 YYDKDF (reference sequence). Trimming removed 5 bases from V and 9 bases from J, with 11 bases in between. The CDR3 is made up of 12 amino acids. The CDR3, as DNA: TGTGCCACCAGCGCAGTAACCACTGAGCAGTTCTTC. Residues: CATSAVTTEQFF.

The table lists this clonotype with a few counts. The genes are TRBV20-1 and TRBJ2-1; 9 bases line up with TRBD2. Germline V gene lookup returns CDR1 DFQATT and CDR2 SNEGSKA (reference sequence). Trimming cost V 0 bases and J 3 bases; bases outside gene matches: 9. This CDR3 has 17 residues. CDR3 nucleotides: TGCAGTGCTAGAGAGGTAGTGGCGGGAGGGGGCTACAATGAGCAGTTCTTC. Protein product: CSAREVVAGGGYNEQFF.

This clonotype appeared a few times. The rearrangement joins TRBV2 to TRBJ2-1, with 7 bases lining up with TRBD1. The V and J ends lost 8 bases and 4 bases, in that order; junction bases with no gene match: 11. Germline V gives CDR1 SNHLY, CDR2 FYNNEI. The CDR3 spans 15 residues. DNA of the CDR3: TGTGCCAGCCCTAATCGACAGGGTGGTTACAATGAGCAGTTCTTC. Translation gives CASPNRQGGYNEQFF.

This clonotype was observed a few times. The V and J genes are TRBV10-3 and TRBJ2-7; a weak D match, TRBD2 (5 bases). The CDR3 covers 14 residues. Trimming cost V 3 bases and J 1 base, with 10 bases left between them. The germline CDR1 and CDR2 sequences are ENHRY and SYGVKD. The CDR3 loop reads CAISELTGSYEQYF. The CDR3, as DNA: TGTGCCATCAGTGAACTTACGGGATCCTACGAGCAGTACTTC.

CDR3 nucleotide sequence: TGTGCCAGCAGCCCGCCCAACAGGGGCACAACCTATGGCTACACCTTC. This codes for CASSPPNRGTTYGYTF. The chain recombines TRBV7-9 with TRBJ1-2; 7 bases align to TRBD1. CDR1 is SEHNR and CDR2 is FQNEAQ in the germline V gene (reference sequence). Trimming at V came to 5 bases and at J to 4 bases, leaving 13 bases not matched to a gene. The CDR3 sequence is 16 residues long.

There are a few counts of this clonotype. The chain carries TRBV7-9 and TRBJ1-1; TRBD1 matches 7 bases. Looked up from germline, CDR1 is SEHNR and CDR2 is FQNEAQ (reference sequence). CDR3 length: 15 amino acids. J was trimmed by 1 base and V by 5 bases; bases with no gene match: 7. CDR3 residues: CASSTRDSPNTEAFF. CDR3 DNA sequence: TGTGCCAGCAGCACCCGGGACAGCCCGAACACTGAAGCTTTCTTT. The full variable domain, with the rest looked up from reference TRBV7-9 and TRBJ1-1, is DTGVSQNPRHKITKRGQNVTFRCDPISEHNRLYWYRQTLGQGPEFLTYFQNEAQLEKSRLLSDRFSAERPKGSFSTLEIQRTEQGDSAMYLCASSTRDSPNTEAFFGQGTRLTVV.

The chain couples TRBV29-1 to TRBJ2-7; 8 bases are shared with TRBD2. Germline values: CDR1 SQVTM, CDR2 ANQGSEA. CDR3 length: 12 residues. The V segment lost 6 bases and the J segment 6 bases; nucleotides outside the gene matches: 7. CDR3 loop: CSVAPGGREQYF. In DNA form, the CDR3 reads TGCAGCGTCGCGCCGGGGGGGCGCGAGCAGTACTTC.

The chain uses TRBV29-1 and TRBJ2-3, with a tentative D call TRBD2 (6 bases). The CDR3 sequence is 11 residues long. The V end lost 5 bases, the J end lost 6 bases, and 9 bases lay between the germline ends. The germline gives CDR1 SQVTM, CDR2 ANQGSEA. This chain's CDR3 is CSVRDFDTQYF. In nucleotides, the CDR3 is TGCAGCGTTAGGGACTTCGATACGCAGTATTTT.

This sequence joins TRBV5-1 and TRBJ1-2; a possible D gene is TRBD1 (6 bases). There are 14 residues in the CDR3. Germline V gene lookup returns CDR1 SGHRS and CDR2 YFSETQ. The germline V and J ends were trimmed by 1 base and 3 bases, with 10 bases remaining between them. CDR3 loop: CASSLRGPYYGYTF. The CDR3, as DNA: TGCGCCAGCAGCTTGCGGGGGCCGTACTATGGCTACACCTTC. Full variable domain (missing parts from reference TRBV5-1 and TRBJ1-2): KAGVTQTPRYLIKTRGQQVTLSCSPISGHRSVSWYQQTPGQGLQFLFEYFSETQRNKGNFPGRFSGRQFSNSRSEMNVSTLELGDSALYLCASSLRGPYYGYTFGSGTRLTVV.

The chain combines TRBV7-9 with TRBJ2-7; 7 nucleotides align to TRBD1. From germline, CDR1 is SEHNR and CDR2 FQNEAQ (reference sequence). The CDR3 covers 14 residues. Unmatched junction bases numbered 7, after V lost 6 bases and J lost 2 bases. The DNA of the CDR3 is TGTGCCAGCAGTCCGACAGGGAGTGCCTACGAGCAGTACTTC. It encodes CASSPTGSAYEQYF.

In this sample, this clonotype turned up a few times. The V call is TRBV4-2, the J call TRBJ2-1; D call uncertain. This CDR3 comprises 13 residues. The V end was cut by 3 bases, the J end by 7 bases, with 10 bases between. The V gene's germline CDR1 is LGHNA and CDR2 YNFKEQ. CDR3 nucleotide sequence: TGTGCCAGCAGCCATCCACCCTGGAATGAGCAGTTCTTC. It is translated as CASSHPPWNEQFF.

There are a few counts of this clonotype. Here the CDR3 reads CASSPQGGSYNEQFF. The CDR3 nucleotides are TGTGCCAGCTCACCACAGGGGGGCTCCTACAATGAGCAGTTCTTC. This sequence joins TRBV18 and TRBJ2-1; D may be TRBD1 or TRBD2 (6 bases each). CDR3 length equals 15 residues. Trimming left V 1 base short and J 0 bases short, with 7 bases between. Germline lookup yields CDR1 KGHSH and CDR2 LQKENI.

J is TRBJ2-7 and V is TRBV5-1; 12 nucleotides agree with TRBD1. Germline values: CDR1 SGHRS, CDR2 YFSETQ. The CDR3 runs 16 residues. The ends lost 4 bases at V and 3 bases at J; junction bases unmatched: 8. Here the CDR3 DNA reads TGCGCCAGCAGCACCCCGGGACAGGGGGCTTTCTACGAGCAGTACTTC. Protein: CASSTPGQGAFYEQYF.

This clonotype was seen many times. The chain couples TRBV24-1 to TRBJ2-7; D is possibly TRBD2 (6 bases). The germline V gene encodes CDR1 KGHDR and CDR2 SFDVKD. The CDR3 sequence is 15 residues long. V lost 4 bases and J 2 bases, leaving 14 bases between the germline ends. The CDR3 is CATSESGGFPYEQYF. Here the CDR3 DNA reads TGTGCCACCAGTGAAAGTGGAGGGTTTCCCTACGAGCAGTACTTC.

The chain combines TRBV12-3 or TRBV12-4 with TRBJ2-1; no clear D. Trimming cost V 7 bases and J 6 bases, with 10 bases left between them. The CDR3 is 12 amino acids. The CDR3 DNA sequence: TGTGCCAGCAATGACGTCCTCAATGAGCAGTTCTTC. It translates to CASNDVLNEQFF.

The CDR3 loop reads CASSVVTGGSFSTQYF. CDR3 sequence (DNA): TGTGCCAGCAGCGTAGTGACAGGGGGATCCTTTAGTACGCAGTATTTT. The chain has TRBV9 and TRBJ2-3; 9 nucleotides line up with TRBD1. The CDR3 is 16 amino acids. Germline loops: CDR1 SGDLS, CDR2 YYNGEE. The J segment lost 8 bases and the V segment lost 0 bases, leaving 10 bases of the junction unmatched.

Only a few counts were recorded for this clonotype. V is TRBV27 and J is TRBJ2-1, with a tentative D call TRBD1 (6 bases). Trimming cost V 5 bases and J 4 bases, with 15 bases left between them. The germline V gene has CDR1 MNHEY and CDR2 SMNVEV (reference sequence). The CDR3 is 15 amino acids. The CDR3 nucleotides are TGTGCCAGCAGTCTAGCAGGGGTTGGGTACAATGAGCAGTTCTTC. It yields the protein CASSLAGVGYNEQFF.

This clonotype was seen more than once but under ten times. The chain has TRBV12-3 or TRBV12-4 and TRBJ1-2, with no clear D. The V end was cut by 5 bases, the J end by 8 bases, with 15 bases between. This CDR3 contains 13 residues. The CDR3 region is CASSPPGYWGYTF. As DNA, the CDR3 is TGTGCCAGCAGTCCCCCGGGATATTGGGGCTACACCTTC.

This rearrangement joins TRBV30 to TRBJ1-2; 10 nucleotides agree with TRBD1. The CDR3 covers 15 residues. The germline gives CDR1 GTSNPN, CDR2 SVGIG (reference sequence). V shed 0 bases, J shed 6 bases, and the junction held 7 bases outside the gene matches. The CDR3 sequence is CAWSVTGTGVDGYTF. CDR3 DNA sequence: TGTGCCTGGAGTGTCACCGGGACAGGGGTGGATGGCTACACCTTC.

Remarks on this clonotype: Compared with germline, one end of the junction differs, possibly owing to a read error. The chain links TRBV19 to TRBJ1-5; the D is unclear. The germline CDR1 and CDR2 sequences are LNHDA and SQIVND (reference sequence). This CDR3 region has 14 residues. The CDR3 region has the DNA TGTGCCAGTAGTGTAGACTATAGCAATCAGCCCCAGCATTTT. Its translation is CASSVDYSNQPQHF.